This is a list of T cell receptor beta chains from one sample in a study of T-cell reconstitution after alpha-beta-depleted transplantation in children. TCRdb passed the PCR reads through MiXCR, listing each CDR3 protein once. The table shows a few hundred thousand distinct CDR3 sequences, with 15% to 20% occurring only once. Sequenced material: PBMCs, mostly from graft donor cells, taken 360 days after TCRalphabeta/CD19-depleted stem cell transplant. The receptor source for this set is a boy under two years old who had a stem cell transplant for Wiskott-Aldrich syndrome, so the T cells may come from the graft donor. CDR3s include the opening cysteine and the closing phenylalanine or tryptophan. Fields, in order: CDR3 protein, CDR3 DNA, D gene, clone size, J gene, V gene. D genes are given only for firm matches. For some rows the clone size is stated as once, few or many, or as a class when expanded; others skip it.

CASSSPTYEQYF TGCGCCAGCAGCTCTCCCACCTACGAGCAGTACTTC . many TRBJ2-7 TRBV5-1
CASSDQQGVRDNEKLFF TGTGCCAGCAGTGACCAACAGGGAGTGAGGGATAATGAAAAACTGTTTTTT . few TRBJ1-4 TRBV6-4
CAISGDGRQFF TGTGCCATCAGTGGGGACGGGAGGCAGTTCTTC . many TRBJ2-1 TRBV10-3
CASSPLTSTHILSNQPQHF TGTGCCAGCAGTCCTCTGACATCTACCCATATATTGAGCAATCAGCCCCAGCATTTT . . TRBJ1-5 TRBV27
CATADPRGWADTQYF TGTGCCACTGCCGATCCGCGAGGCTGGGCAGATACGCAGTATTTT . . TRBJ2-3 TRBV10-3
CASSLARPSTDTQYF TGTGCCAGCAGCTTAGCGAGGCCAAGCACAGATACGCAGTATTTT . few TRBJ2-3 TRBV7-9
CASSLGQPYQETQYF TGTGCCAGCAGCTTAGGGCAGCCCTACCAAGAGACCCAGTACTTC . few TRBJ2-5 TRBV7-9
CASSSLGRGTREETQYF TGTGCCAGCAGCTCACTCGGGAGGGGGACTAGGGAAGAGACCCAGTACTTC TRBD2 few TRBJ2-5 TRBV11-2
CASSLRKPVVSDTQYF TGTGCCAGCAGTTTAAGAAAACCCGTTGTTTCAGATACGCAGTATTTT . few TRBJ2-3 TRBV12-3/TRBV12-4
CASSAYEDRGETQYF TGCGCCAGCAGCGCTTATGAGGACAGGGGTGAGACCCAGTACTTC TRBD1 . TRBJ2-5 TRBV5-1
CASSPGWSRTYEQYF TGTGCCAGCAGCCCGGGGTGGAGTCGGACCTACGAGCAGTACTTC . . TRBJ2-7 TRBV7-9
CASSPHDTVETQYF TGTGCCAGCTCACCACATGACACAGTGGAGACCCAGTACTTC . few TRBJ2-5 TRBV18
CASSPRRGLTYEQYF TGTGCCAGCAGCCCTAGACGGGGACTGACTTACGAGCAGTACTTC . . TRBJ2-7 TRBV7-2
CASSLDPWSGANVLTF TGCGCCAGCAGCTTGGACCCTTGGTCCGGGGCCAACGTCCTGACTTTC . . TRBJ2-6 TRBV5-1